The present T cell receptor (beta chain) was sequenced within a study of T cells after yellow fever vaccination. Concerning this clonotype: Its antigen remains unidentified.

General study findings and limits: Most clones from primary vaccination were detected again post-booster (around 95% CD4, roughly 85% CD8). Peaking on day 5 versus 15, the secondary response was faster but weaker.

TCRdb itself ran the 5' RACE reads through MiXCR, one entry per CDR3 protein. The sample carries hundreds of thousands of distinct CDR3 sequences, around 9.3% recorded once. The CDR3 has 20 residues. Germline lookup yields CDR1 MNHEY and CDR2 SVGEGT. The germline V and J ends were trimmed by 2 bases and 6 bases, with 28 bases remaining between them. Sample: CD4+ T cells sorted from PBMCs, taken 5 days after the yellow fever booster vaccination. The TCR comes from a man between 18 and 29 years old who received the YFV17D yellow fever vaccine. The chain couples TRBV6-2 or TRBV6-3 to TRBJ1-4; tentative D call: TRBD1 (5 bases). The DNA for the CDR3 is TGTGCCAGCAGTTACCAACTCCAGGGCGGCAGTCTCCGGACGGATGAAAAACTGTTTTTT. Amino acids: CASSYQLQGGSLRTDEKLFF.